The 20 T cell receptor beta chains below were found in one sample sequenced in a study of OX40 agonist ivuxolimab in advanced cancers. Libraries were prepared by immunoSEQ multiplex PCR; TCRdb keeps only in-frame clonotypes and omits some of them. The sample lists some 100,000 clones; about nine tenths were seen once. The specimen was CD4+ or CD8+ T cells sorted from blood, collected in a trial of the OX40 agonist ivuxolimab. These receptors were collected from an adult with an advanced solid tumor such as melanoma, head and neck, liver or kidney cancer.

V usage is TRBV9 and J usage is TRBJ2-3, with TRBD2 as a possible D gene (5 bases). Germline V lookup: CDR1 SGDLS, CDR2 YYNGEE. CDR3 length equals 16 residues. With 3 bases removed from V and 1 base from J, the gap between germline ends came to 15 bases. CDR3 in DNA: TGTGCCAGCAGCGCCCGTGGGAGCGACCGCACAGATACGCAGTATTTT. Protein product: CASSARGSDRTDTQYF.

The rearrangement joins TRBV29-1 to TRBJ2-1; D is possibly TRBD1 (5 bases). V lost 6 bases and J lost 5, with 14 bases in between. This CDR3 has 13 amino acids. From germline, CDR1 is SQVTM and CDR2 ANQGSEA. CDR3 in DNA: TGCAGCGTCCGGGCAGGGAAACACAATGAGCAGTTCTTC. Encoded protein: CSVRAGKHNEQFF.

V gene TRBV4-1 combines with J gene TRBJ2-2, with TRBD2 matching over 10 bases. Germline CDR1 is MGHRA and CDR2 is YSYEKL. Trimming removed 4 bases from V and 7 bases from J; junction bases left unmatched: 12. The CDR3 totals 17 residues. The CDR3 nucleotides read TGCGCCAGCAGCCGACGGACTAGCGGAGGGGGTGACGGGGAGCTGTTTTTT. This gives the protein CASSRRTSGGGDGELFF.

The chain joins TRBV2 to TRBJ2-2, with D perhaps being TRBD1 or TRBD2 (5 bases each). The V gene's germline CDR1 is SNHLY and CDR2 FYNNEI. Trimming left V 4 bases short and J 3 bases short, with 9 bases between. This CDR3 is built from 14 residues. The CDR3 here is CASSVLGDTGELFF. The CDR3 bases are TGTGCCAGCAGTGTTTTGGGGGACACCGGGGAGCTGTTTTTT.

This rearrangement joins TRBV29-1 to TRBJ2-1; D uncertain. Germline V gene data show CDR1 as SQVTM and CDR2 as ANQGSEA. V was trimmed by 7 bases and J by 4 bases, leaving 11 bases between them. The CDR3 runs to 12 residues. This chain's CDR3 is CSARTVYNEQFF. The CDR3 coding sequence is TGCAGCGCCAGGACGGTATACAATGAGCAGTTCTTC.

This clone was observed a handful of times. The chain joins TRBV4-2 to TRBJ2-7, with D tentatively TRBD2 (5 bases). This CDR3 has 16 residues. Germline assignment: CDR1 LGHNA and CDR2 YNFKEQ. V dropped 0 bases and J dropped 2 bases, with 14 bases sitting between them. The CDR3 region is CASSQDLVGITYEQYF. The CDR3 region has the DNA TGTGCCAGCAGCCAAGATCTTGTCGGGATTACCTACGAGCAGTACTTC.

The chain couples TRBV7-9 to TRBJ1-2; weak D call: TRBD1 (5 bases). The CDR3 is 14 residues long. V was clipped by 7 bases and J by 5 bases, with 17 bases between them. The germline gives CDR1 SEHNR, CDR2 FQNEAQ (reference sequence). Written as DNA, the CDR3 is TGTGCCAGCACCAACCGGGACGAAGGGTATGGCTACACCTTC. It codes for CASTNRDEGYGYTF.

The chain couples TRBV10-3 to TRBJ1-2, with D tentatively TRBD1 (5 bases). CDR3 length equals 13 residues. Germline values: CDR1 ENHRY, CDR2 SYGVKD. V lost 3 bases, J lost 4 bases, and 9 bases lay in between. DNA for the CDR3: TGTGCCATCAGTGAATCAGGGAGCTATGGCTACACCTTC. It encodes CAISESGSYGYTF.

This clone has a handful of counts. The chain is built from TRBV6-5 and TRBJ2-7; a weak D match, TRBD2 (5 bases). Germline V gene sequence: CDR1 MNHEY, CDR2 SVGAGI. The CDR3 extends over 14 amino acids. The V gene lost 3 bases and the J gene lost 0 bases, with 9 bases spanning the gap. CDR3 DNA: TGTGCCAGCAGTTATAGGAGGAGCTCCTACGAGCAGTACTTC. It specifies CASSYRRSSYEQYF.

Written as DNA, the CDR3 is TGTGCCAGCAGCGTTAACGGGGGCGGGAGCACAGATACGCAGTATTTT. Residues: CASSVNGGGSTDTQYF. This chain links TRBV7-3 with TRBJ2-3, with D perhaps assigned TRBD1 or TRBD2 (6 bases each). The germline gives CDR1 SGHTA, CDR2 FQGTGA. Deletions cut 5 bases from V and 0 bases from J, with 15 bases between. The CDR3 spans 16 residues.

This chain connects TRBV19 to TRBJ1-1; 7 nucleotides match TRBD1. Germline CDR1 reads LNHDA; CDR2 reads SQIVND (reference sequence). The CDR3 has 13 amino acids. V gave up 6 bases and J gave up 2 bases; unmatched junction bases: 3. The CDR3 protein is CASRRQGNTEAFF. CDR3 coding DNA: TGTGCCAGTAGGCGACAGGGCAACACTGAAGCTTTCTTT.

In regard to this clone: Other DNA variants within this sample encode the same CDR3. The chain carries TRBV7-2 and TRBJ1-2, with D maybe TRBD1 (6 bases). CDR1 SGHTA and CDR2 FQGNSA come from the germline V gene. Trimming stripped 5 bases from V and 4 bases from J, with 17 bases between. The CDR3 runs 15 residues. The CDR3 sequence is CASSARTGGRYGYTF. CDR3 sequence (DNA): TGTGCCAGCAGCGCCAGGACGGGGGGCCGCTATGGCTACACCTTC.

The J gene is TRBJ1-1, the V gene TRBV29-1; possibly TRBD1 for D (6 bases). Trimming removed 6 bases at V and 2 bases at J, with 16 bases between. CDR1 and CDR2 from the germline V gene are SQVTM and ANQGSEA. The CDR3 covers 14 residues. In DNA, the CDR3 is TGCAGCGTCGCACTACAGGGATCAAACACTGAAGCTTTCTTT. Translated, it gives CSVALQGSNTEAFF.

This chain joins TRBV6-1 and TRBJ2-5; D remains ambiguous. The J call may be incorrect, as the DNA end agrees better with TRBJ2-7. There are 15 residues in the CDR3. Per the germline V gene, CDR1 is MNHNS and CDR2 is SASEGT. CDR3 sequence: CASSDGSGPAYEQYF. The CDR3 DNA follows: TGTGCCAGCAGTGATGGCTCGGGCCCGGCCTACGAGCAGTACTTC.

The chain carries TRBV7-2 and TRBJ1-1, with a tentative D call TRBD1 (5 bases). The CDR3 totals 13 residues. CDR1 is SGHTA and CDR2 is FQGNSA in the germline V gene. The V end was cut by 1 base, the J end by 4 bases, with 7 bases between. CDR3 loop: CASSLGGGTEAFF. The DNA of the CDR3 is TGTGCCAGCAGCTTAGGGGGGGGCACTGAAGCTTTCTTT.

The chain links TRBV5-8 to TRBJ1-2; D uncertain. The CDR3 extends over 13 amino acids. Trimming shortened V by 0 bases and J by 4 bases, and 7 bases separated the two germline ends. Germline values: CDR1 SGHTS, CDR2 YDEGEE. The CDR3 is CASSLGQRYGYTF. The CDR3 region has the DNA TGTGCCAGCAGCTTGGGTCAGCGCTATGGCTACACCTTC.

The CDR3 is CASSLVNQDQDNEQFF. CDR3 coding DNA: TGTGCCAGCAGCTTGGTGAACCAGGACCAGGACAATGAGCAGTTCTTC. The chain employs TRBV5-6 and TRBJ2-1; D remains unclear. The V end was cut by 0 bases, the J end by 5 bases, with 15 bases between. Per the germline V gene, CDR1 is SGHDT and CDR2 is YYEEEE. The CDR3 is 16 amino acids.

The rearrangement links TRBV7-2 to TRBJ2-7; 10 bases are shared with TRBD2. V trimming: 6 bases; J trimming: 5 bases; junction bases outside the gene matches: 10. This CDR3 has 15 amino acids. Germline assignment: CDR1 SGHTA and CDR2 FQGNSA. This CDR3 is CASRIAGTSVHEQYF. CDR3 DNA: TGTGCCAGCAGAATCGCCGGGACTAGCGTCCACGAGCAGTACTTC.

CDR3 in amino acids: CASGGAYEQYF. In DNA, the CDR3 is TGTGCCAGCGGTGGAGCCTACGAGCAGTACTTC. The chain has TRBV28 and TRBJ2-7; D uncertain. The germline gives CDR1 MDHEN, CDR2 SYDVKM. This CDR3 has 11 residues. Deletions cut 8 bases from V and 2 bases from J, with 7 bases between.

The rearrangement links TRBV27 to TRBJ1-5, with 8 bases fitting TRBD1. Germline assignment: CDR1 MNHEY and CDR2 SMNVEV (reference sequence). With V trimmed by 5 bases and J by 6 bases, 9 bases remained unmatched. The CDR3 covers 15 residues. CDR3 nucleotide sequence: TGTGCCAGCAGTCCATACCGGGACAGGATTCAGCCCCAGCATTTT. Amino acids: CASSPYRDRIQPQHF.